The 21 T cell receptor beta chains below come from one sample, sequenced in a study of T cell responses to AZD1222 COVID-19 vaccine. Sequencing was performed with immunoSEQ multiplex PCR; in TCRdb, only in-frame clones are kept and a portion is missing. The table has roughly 150,000 clones, under 95% seen once. Source: peripheral blood, taken on day 0 of AZD1222 vaccination. The receptors were sampled from an adult in good health.

The rearrangement joins TRBV6-2 or TRBV6-3 to TRBJ2-7; D unclear. CDR3 length equals 15 residues. From germline, CDR1 is MNHEY and CDR2 SVGEGT. The ends were cut back, 2 bases at V and 7 bases at J, with 18 bases in the middle. The CDR3 bases are TGTGCCAGCAGTTACGACTTGCGGAGCCCCAGGGAGCAGTACTTC. Residues: CASSYDLRSPREQYF.

V and J are TRBV28 and TRBJ2-7, with a tentative D call TRBD1 (6 bases). Trimming took 7 bases from V and 1 from J, leaving 17 bases between them. The CDR3 totals 15 residues. CDR1 and CDR2 from the germline V gene are MDHEN and SYDVKM. For the CDR3, the DNA is TGTGCCAGCACTTGGAGGTTAGGGGGTTCCTACGAGCAGTACTTC. Protein: CASTWRLGGSYEQYF.

This rearrangement joins TRBV7-2 to TRBJ1-2, with TRBD1 matching over 7 bases. V shed 3 bases, J shed 1 base, and the junction held 2 bases outside the gene matches. The length of the CDR3 is 14 residues. Germline CDR1 SGHTA, CDR2 FQGNSA. The CDR3 here is CASSLRDSNYGYTF. The CDR3 DNA is TGTGCCAGCAGCTTGAGGGACAGTAACTATGGCTACACCTTC.

This clone was seen a single time. The V gene is TRBV19, the J gene TRBJ2-1; the match to TRBD2 covers 12 bases. This CDR3 has 15 amino acids. Unmatched junction bases numbered 4, after V lost 6 bases and J lost 4 bases. Per the germline V gene, CDR1 is LNHDA and CDR2 is SQIVND (reference sequence). The CDR3 here is CASRATSGGYNEQFF. CDR3 DNA: TGTGCCAGTAGAGCGACTAGCGGGGGATACAATGAGCAGTTCTTC.

This rearrangement joins TRBV4-3 to TRBJ1-2, with unresolved D. CDR1 and CDR2 (germline): LGHNA, YSLEER. This CDR3 is 17 amino acids long. Trimming pared 1 base from V and 3 bases from J, leaving 18 bases between. The CDR3 loop reads CASSQVFPIYQDYGYTF. The DNA for the CDR3 is TGCGCCAGCAGCCAAGTTTTTCCGATATATCAGGACTATGGCTACACCTTC.

CDR3 protein: CASSEAQSSGNTIYF. For the CDR3, the DNA is TGTGCCAGCAGTGAAGCGCAGAGCTCTGGAAACACCATATATTTT. V usage is TRBV25-1 and J usage is TRBJ1-3; D unclear. Germline V gene lookup returns CDR1 MGHDK and CDR2 SYGVNS. CDR3 length: 15 amino acids. Trimming pared 2 bases from V and 0 bases from J, leaving 8 bases between.

V gene TRBV6-6 combines with J gene TRBJ2-1, with D possibly matching TRBD1 (6 bases). Germline CDR1 is MNHNY and CDR2 is SVGAGI (reference sequence). The V end lost 5 bases, the J end lost 0 bases, and 17 bases lay between the germline ends. CDR3 length equals 17 residues. Here the CDR3 reads CASSPRGGSVSYNEQFF. The CDR3 DNA reads as TGTGCCAGCAGTCCGCGTGGGGGCTCTGTCTCCTACAATGAGCAGTTCTTC.

The chain combines TRBV4-2 with TRBJ2-1; 8 nucleotides line up with TRBD1. Germline CDR1 is LGHNA and CDR2 is YNFKEQ. The ends lost 3 bases at V and 6 bases at J; junction bases unmatched: 7. This CDR3 region has 15 residues. CDR3 sequence reads: CASSHGMTGVNEQFF. The CDR3 DNA reads TGTGCCAGCAGCCATGGGATGACAGGGGTCAATGAGCAGTTCTTC.

This chain joins TRBV5-6 and TRBJ1-1; 9 nucleotides align to TRBD1. Losses at the gene ends were 4 bases for V and 11 bases for J; bases not matched to a gene: 9. The CDR3 runs 13 residues. The germline CDR1 and CDR2 sequences are SGHDT and YYEEEE. In DNA form, the CDR3 reads TGTGCCAGCAGCCCTGGGACAGGGAGAGGGGCTTTCTTT. Amino acid sequence: CASSPGTGRGAFF.

The chain couples TRBV4-2 to TRBJ2-2; a weak D match, TRBD1 (6 bases). Trimming removed 0 bases at V and 0 bases at J, with 14 bases between. This CDR3 is 18 amino acids long. Germline CDR1 reads LGHNA; CDR2 reads YNFKEQ. The CDR3 is CASSQEWTAQPNTGELFF. The DNA of the CDR3 is TGTGCCAGCAGCCAAGAATGGACAGCCCAACCGAACACCGGGGAGCTGTTTTTT.

V usage is TRBV14 and J usage is TRBJ2-1, with D unresolved. Trimming shortened V by 2 bases and J by 1 base, and 3 bases separated the two germline ends. The CDR3 runs to 13 residues. Germline V gene data show CDR1 as SGHDN and CDR2 as FVKESK. CDR3 loop: CASSQRSYNEQFF. The DNA of the CDR3 is TGTGCCAGCAGCCAAAGATCCTACAATGAGCAGTTCTTC.

The CDR3 coding sequence is TGTGCCAGCAGTTACACCAGGGTGAACACTGAAGCTTTCTTT. This gives the protein CASSYTRVNTEAFF. The V call is TRBV6-5, the J call TRBJ1-1; D may be TRBD1 (5 bases). The ends were cut back, 2 bases at V and 0 bases at J, with 7 bases in the middle. Per the germline V gene, CDR1 is MNHEY and CDR2 is SVGAGI. CDR3 length equals 14 residues.

The rearrangement joins TRBV4-2 to TRBJ1-1; weak D call: TRBD1 (6 bases). CDR3 size: 15 residues. CDR1 and CDR2 (germline): LGHNA, YNFKEQ. V was trimmed by 1 base and J by 0 bases, leaving 9 bases between them. This CDR3 reads CASSQVAGVNTEAFF. CDR3 DNA sequence: TGTGCCAGCAGCCAAGTGGCAGGGGTGAACACTGAAGCTTTCTTT.

This clone showed up just once. This sequence joins TRBV6-6 and TRBJ1-5, with TRBD1 identical over 11 bases. Germline V gives CDR1 MNHNY, CDR2 SVGAGI (reference sequence). J gave up 6 bases and V 6 bases, and 7 bases lay outside the gene matches. This CDR3 has 15 amino acids. CDR3 loop: CASRPGQGVGQPQHF. The CDR3 DNA reads TGTGCCAGCAGACCGGGACAGGGGGTCGGTCAGCCCCAGCATTTT.

The rearrangement links TRBV5-6 to TRBJ1-6; 9 bases fit TRBD1. The CDR3 has 15 residues. CDR1 and CDR2 from the germline V gene are SGHDT and YYEEEE. V shed 4 bases and J 10 bases; nucleotides not matched to a gene: 9. The CDR3 bases are TGTGCCAGCAGCAGAGGGACAGGGCATTACTCACCCCTCCACTTT. This gives the protein CASSRGTGHYSPLHF. Full variable domain (outside the CDR3, taken from reference TRBV5-6 and TRBJ1-6): DAGVTQSPTHLIKTRGQQVTLRCSPKSGHDTVSWYQQALGQGPQFIFQYYEEEERQRGNFPDRFSGHQFPNYSSELNVNALLLGDSALYLCASSRGTGHYSPLHFGNGTRLTVT.

The genes are TRBV4-3 and TRBJ2-1; a weak D match, TRBD2 (6 bases). CDR1 and CDR2 from the germline V gene are LGHNA and YSLEER. V lost 0 bases, J lost 7 bases, and 16 bases lay in between. The CDR3 consists of 16 residues. The CDR3 sequence is CASSQDWAGNGNEQFF. For the CDR3, the DNA is TGCGCCAGCAGCCAAGATTGGGCGGGAAATGGTAATGAGCAGTTCTTC.

The rearrangement links TRBV11-2 to TRBJ2-3; no firm D call. CDR3 length equals 13 residues. Germline-derived CDR1 and CDR2 are SGHAT and FQNNGV. V was trimmed by 4 bases and J by 5 bases, leaving 10 bases between them. The CDR3 DNA reads as TGTGCCAGCAGCTCCCATAACGGAGATACGCAGTATTTT. It translates to CASSSHNGDTQYF.

Here the CDR3 DNA reads TGTGCCAGCAGCAAAGCTAGCGGAGCCTGGGAGACCCAGTACTTC. Protein: CASSKASGAWETQYF. V usage is TRBV21-1 and J usage is TRBJ2-5; the table names TRBD2, a call not compared with the DNA. TRBV21-1 is described as a pseudogene. The CDR3 consists of 15 residues.

This chain links TRBV7-9 with TRBJ2-5, with TRBD1 matching 8 bases. CDR1 is SEHNR and CDR2 is FQNEAQ in the germline V gene (reference sequence). V shed 5 bases and J 9 bases; nucleotides not matched to a gene: 14. The CDR3 is 15 amino acids. CDR3 protein: CASSPTLQGEGAQYF. The CDR3, as DNA: TGTGCCAGCAGCCCGACACTACAGGGGGAAGGGGCCCAGTACTTC. The full variable domain, its missing parts supplied by reference TRBV7-9 and TRBJ2-5, is DTGVSQNPRHKITKRGQNVTFRCDPISEHNRLYWYRQTLGQGPEFLTYFQNEAQLEKSRLLSDRFSAERPKGSFSTLEIQRTEQGDSAMYLCASSPTLQGEGAQYFGPGTRLLVL.

This clone was detected once. This CDR3 reads CASSLASREQFF. The CDR3 nucleotides are TGTGCCAGCAGCTTGGCTAGCCGGGAGCAGTTCTTC. The genes are TRBV5-6 and TRBJ2-1; D is possibly TRBD2 (5 bases). The CDR3 loop spans 12 amino acids. Germline-derived CDR1 and CDR2 are SGHDT and YYEEEE. The V and J ends lost 0 bases and 10 bases respectively, with 8 bases between them.

The chain carries TRBV7-2 and TRBJ2-1; D might be TRBD1 (6 bases). The V and J ends lost 0 bases and 1 base respectively, with 13 bases between them. Germline V gives CDR1 SGHTA, CDR2 FQGNSA. There are 17 residues in the CDR3. This CDR3 is CASSLAGRGISYNEQFF. The CDR3 coding sequence is TGTGCCAGCAGCTTAGCCGGCAGGGGCATATCCTACAATGAGCAGTTCTTC. Filled out from reference TRBV7-2 and TRBJ2-1, the complete variable domain reads GAGVSQSPSNKVTEKGKDVELRCDPISGHTALYWYRQSLGQGLEFLIYFQGNSAPDKSGLPSDRFSAERTGGSVSTLTIQRTQQEDSAVYLCASSLAGRGISYNEQFFGPGTRLTVL.